This TCR beta chain was profiled in a study of graft-versus-host responses after intestinal transplantation. The germline CDR1 and CDR2 sequences are MGHRA and YSYEKL. This CDR3 is built from 15 residues. V gave up 1 base and J gave up 2 bases, with 10 bases separating them. In regard to this clone: The antigen remains unidentified.

Findings of the study overall: GvH clones were identified in recipient marrow, with some first appearing in ileum or blood.

TCRdb's copy holds only in-frame clones and misses some; the assay was immunoSEQ multiplex PCR. The data show around 100,000 clones, roughly 93% seen once. The TCR was taken from a human donor who received an intestinal transplant. The sample in question was unstimulated CD8+ T cells sorted from spleen or lymph node cells, obtained before intestinal transplant. V gene TRBV4-1 combines with J gene TRBJ2-3, with D unclear. The CDR3 nucleotides read TGCGCCAGCAGCCAAGCAGCAGGATCCACAGATACGCAGTATTTT. Amino acid sequence: CASSQAAGSTDTQYF.